The 27 T cell receptor beta chains presented below share a single source sample, sequenced in a study of T cell responses to AZD1222 COVID-19 vaccine. Clones were read by immunoSEQ multiplex PCR, and TCRdb kept only the in-frame ones, dropping some. The data contain roughly 120,000 clones, approximately 90% of them singletons. The input for sequencing was peripheral blood, taken 28 days after the second AZD1222 dose. These receptors originate from an adult who received the AZD1222 COVID-19 vaccine.

This chain links TRBV5-6 with TRBJ1-2; possible D gene TRBD1, 6 bases. The CDR3 consists of 14 residues. Germline V gives CDR1 SGHDT, CDR2 YYEEEE. The V end lost 0 bases, the J end lost 1 base, and 7 bases lay between the germline ends. CDR3 bases: TGTGCCAGCAGCTTGGGGACAGTTAACTATGGCTACACCTTC. It yields the protein CASSLGTVNYGYTF.

The chain employs TRBV7-3 and TRBJ1-1; tentative D call: TRBD1 (6 bases). CDR3 length equals 13 residues. Germline V gene data show CDR1 as SGHTA and CDR2 as FQGTGA. The V gene lost 2 bases and the J gene lost 8 bases, with 12 bases spanning the gap. The CDR3 region is CASSLGGANEAFF. The DNA of the CDR3 is TGTGCCAGCAGCTTAGGGGGGGCAAACGAAGCTTTCTTT.

This rearrangement joins TRBV7-2 to TRBJ2-3; 9 nucleotides align to TRBD2. CDR1 SGHTA and CDR2 FQGNSA come from the germline V gene. J was trimmed by 1 base and V by 7 bases; bases with no gene match: 6. The CDR3 is 15 amino acids. The CDR3: CASTLGLARTDTQYF. The CDR3 region has the DNA TGTGCCAGCACCCTAGGACTAGCGCGCACAGATACGCAGTATTTT.

The V call is TRBV10-1, the J call TRBJ2-3; 7 bases align to TRBD2. Germline CDR1 is WNHNN and CDR2 is SYGVQD (reference sequence). This CDR3 is 15 amino acids long. V gave up 1 base and J gave up 5 bases; unmatched junction bases: 6. CDR3 region: CASSELAGEGDTQYF. In DNA form, the CDR3 reads TGCGCCAGCAGTGAGTTGGCGGGAGAAGGAGATACGCAGTATTTT.

V is TRBV10-1 and J is TRBJ2-3, with D possibly TRBD2 on 6 matching bases. Germline CDR1 is WNHNN and CDR2 is SYGVQD (reference sequence). The CDR3 has 16 residues. Trimming removed 7 bases at V and 4 bases at J, with 21 bases between. DNA for the CDR3: TGCGCCAGCAAGCCCGGGACTCCACCTTTAGCAGATACGCAGTATTTT. This codes for CASKPGTPPLADTQYF.

The chain links TRBV2 to TRBJ2-2; 12 nucleotides match TRBD2. The germline CDR1 and CDR2 sequences are SNHLY and FYNNEI. The CDR3 loop spans 16 amino acids. V was clipped by 7 bases and J by 7 bases; unmatched bases: 10. CDR3 protein: CASIEGASGRVGELFF. DNA for the CDR3: TGTGCCAGCATCGAGGGTGCTAGCGGGAGGGTCGGGGAGCTGTTTTTT.

V is TRBV7-2 and J is TRBJ2-1, with TRBD1 matching over 9 bases. V was clipped by 1 base and J by 5 bases; unmatched bases: 3. The CDR3 is 15 residues long. Germline CDR1 is SGHTA and CDR2 is FQGNSA. CDR3: CASSLGQGGHNEQFF. The CDR3 DNA reads TGTGCCAGCAGCTTAGGACAGGGGGGACACAATGAGCAGTTCTTC.

The chain couples TRBV18 to TRBJ2-2; weak D call: TRBD1 (5 bases). Per germline, CDR1 KGHSH and CDR2 LQKENI. The CDR3 extends over 16 amino acids. Trimming pared 1 base from V and 1 base from J, leaving 10 bases between. The CDR3 spells CASSPLDSRNTGELFF. DNA for the CDR3: TGTGCCAGCTCACCACTTGACAGCCGGAACACCGGGGAGCTGTTTTTT.

The chain uses TRBV5-4 and TRBJ2-1; D ambiguous. The ends were cut back, 0 bases at V and 1 base at J, with 8 bases in the middle. CDR3 length: 15 residues. Germline V CDR1 and CDR2: SGHNT, YYREEE (reference sequence). The CDR3 reads CASSLGPPSYNEQFF. CDR3 nucleotide sequence: TGTGCCAGCAGCTTGGGACCTCCTTCCTACAATGAGCAGTTCTTC.

The V and J genes are TRBV7-7 and TRBJ2-7; D is ambiguous. Per germline, CDR1 SSHAT and CDR2 FNYEAQ (reference sequence). This CDR3 has 15 residues. The V gene lost 3 bases and the J gene lost 1 base, with 13 bases spanning the gap. CDR3 residues: CASSLSTGPSYEQYF. CDR3 DNA: TGTGCCAGCAGCTTGAGTACCGGGCCTTCCTACGAGCAGTACTTC.

The rearrangement links TRBV30 to TRBJ1-2; D is unclear. The CDR3 consists of 12 residues. CDR1 and CDR2 (germline): GTSNPN, SVGIG (reference sequence). Deletions cut 0 bases from V and 2 bases from J, with 4 bases between. The CDR3 loop is CAWSVTNYGYTF. DNA of the CDR3: TGTGCCTGGAGTGTAACCAACTATGGCTACACCTTC.

The chain couples TRBV19 to TRBJ2-7; 13 bases map to TRBD2. The CDR3 contains 16 residues. Germline V CDR1 and CDR2: LNHDA, SQIVND (reference sequence). The junction had 11 bases not matched to a gene; V was cut back by 5 bases and J by 7 bases. Here the CDR3 DNA reads TGTGCCAGTAGTTCCCTGACTAGCGGGAGGATGTGGGAGCAGTACTTC. Protein: CASSSLTSGRMWEQYF.

The chain carries TRBV3-1 (or the pseudogene TRBV3-2) and TRBJ2-1; D unclear. Germline V gene lookup returns CDR1 LGHDT and CDR2 YNNKEL (reference sequence). The V and J ends lost 4 bases and 9 bases respectively, with 16 bases between them. CDR3 length: 14 residues. The CDR3 bases are TGTGCCAGCAGCCCCATCGTCTACGGTGGTGAGCAGTTCTTC. Translated, it gives CASSPIVYGGEQFF.

This chain links TRBV5-4 with TRBJ2-3; TRBD2 agrees at 11 bases. The J segment lost 4 bases and the V segment lost 4 bases, leaving 5 bases of the junction unmatched. The CDR3 runs 15 residues. Germline lookup yields CDR1 SGHNT and CDR2 YYREEE (reference sequence). The CDR3 DNA sequence: TGTGCCAGCAGCCGTAGCGGGAGGGTCGCAGATACGCAGTATTTT. It specifies CASSRSGRVADTQYF.

A single count supports this clone. This chain's CDR3 is CASSSPMPIPGQGLRSGELFF. The CDR3 DNA reads TGTGCCAGCAGCTCACCGATGCCAATTCCCGGACAGGGATTAAGGTCCGGGGAGCTGTTTTTT. This chain uses TRBV28 with TRBJ2-2; 8 nucleotides align to TRBD1. After removal of 6 bases from V and 6 bases from J, the junction contained 27 bases not matched to a gene. The CDR3 has 21 residues. Germline CDR1 is MDHEN and CDR2 is SYDVKM.

The chain joins TRBV5-1 to TRBJ1-3; D ambiguous. Germline CDR1 SGHRS, CDR2 YFSETQ. This CDR3 is 15 amino acids long. V was trimmed by 0 bases and J by 0 bases, leaving 7 bases between them. The CDR3 loop is CASSLAWNSGNTIYF. The CDR3 DNA sequence: TGCGCCAGCAGCTTGGCCTGGAACTCTGGAAACACCATATATTTT.

This clone has only a few counts. CDR3 residues: CASSSGDSSYNEQFF. CDR3 bases: TGTGCCAGCAGCTCCGGGGACAGCTCCTACAATGAGCAGTTCTTC. The chain is built from TRBV5-8 and TRBJ2-1, with 7 bases fitting TRBD1. V gave up 3 bases and J gave up 0 bases; unmatched junction bases: 3. This CDR3 is 15 amino acids long. The germline CDR1 and CDR2 sequences are SGHTS and YDEGEE. Full variable domain (rest looked up from reference TRBV5-8 and TRBJ2-1): EAGVTQSPTHLIKTRGQQATLRCSPISGHTSVYWYQQALGLGLQFLLWYDEGEERNRGNFPPRFSGRQFPNYSSELNVNALELEDSALYLCASSSGDSSYNEQFFGPGTRLTVL.

J is TRBJ2-1 and V is TRBV29-1; 8 bases align to TRBD2. Germline trimming cut 6 bases from V and 4 bases from J; bases unmatched to any gene: 11. Germline V CDR1 and CDR2: SQVTM, ANQGSEA. The CDR3 runs to 15 residues. The CDR3 loop reads CSVVPLAGIYNEQFF. The CDR3 DNA sequence: TGCAGCGTAGTCCCATTAGCGGGAATATACAATGAGCAGTTCTTC.

The CDR3 region is CASSLGGRSYEQYF. As DNA, the CDR3 is TGTGCCAGCAGTTTGGGGGGACGCTCCTACGAGCAGTACTTC. This rearrangement joins TRBV28 to TRBJ2-7; possible D gene TRBD2, 6 bases. The CDR3 is 14 residues long. Germline V gene lookup returns CDR1 MDHEN and CDR2 SYDVKM. The germline V and J ends were trimmed by 3 bases and 0 bases, with 9 bases remaining between them.

In its sample, this clone was seen a few times. The chain has TRBV18 and TRBJ2-5; 11 bases agree with TRBD2. Per germline, CDR1 KGHSH and CDR2 LQKENI. The junction had 6 bases not matched to a gene; V was cut back by 5 bases and J by 4 bases. The CDR3 is made up of 15 amino acids. CDR3 DNA sequence: TGTGCCAGCTCATCCCTAGCGGGAGGTAGAGAGACCCAGTACTTC. Translated: CASSSLAGGRETQYF.

The chain links TRBV10-1 to TRBJ1-5; no definite D call. Looked up from germline, CDR1 is WNHNN and CDR2 is SYGVQD (reference sequence). V was shortened by 0 bases and J by 4 bases, with 7 bases between the two germline ends. This CDR3 is 14 amino acids long. CDR3: CASSESGRNQPQHF. The CDR3 DNA sequence: TGCGCCAGCAGTGAGTCAGGGAGGAATCAGCCCCAGCATTTT.

The CDR3 nucleotides read TGTGCCACCAGTGATTTGGTTGCGGGACCCTCCTACAATGAGCAGTTCTTC. This encodes CATSDLVAGPSYNEQFF. This chain connects TRBV24-1 to TRBJ2-1; D is perhaps TRBD2 (6 bases). The V gene lost 0 bases and the J gene lost 0 bases, with 11 bases spanning the gap. CDR1 is KGHDR, CDR2 SFDVKD, per germline. The CDR3 spans 17 residues.

The chain employs TRBV3-1 (or the pseudogene TRBV3-2) and TRBJ2-4; a possible D gene is TRBD1 (6 bases). Per germline, CDR1 LGHDT and CDR2 YNNKEL (reference sequence). V was trimmed by 5 bases and J by 13 bases, leaving 15 bases between them. The CDR3 runs to 12 residues. The CDR3 region has the DNA TGTGCCAGCAGCTTTCCTCAGGGGATCCAGTACTTC. This codes for CASSFPQGIQYF.

This clone was recorded only once. The chain employs TRBV3-1 (or the pseudogene TRBV3-2) and TRBJ2-7; tentative D call: TRBD1 (5 bases). Trimming stripped 0 bases from V and 6 bases from J, with 12 bases between. CDR1 is LGHDT and CDR2 is YNNKEL in the germline V gene (reference sequence). CDR3 length equals 14 residues. Here the CDR3 reads CASSQETAFGEQYF. The CDR3 DNA follows: TGTGCCAGCAGCCAAGAGACAGCCTTTGGCGAGCAGTACTTC.

This chain links TRBV6-6 with TRBJ2-1; 8 bases are a match to TRBD2. The CDR3 runs to 14 residues. CDR1 is MNHNY and CDR2 is SVGAGI in the germline V gene (reference sequence). Unmatched junction bases numbered 9, after V lost 5 bases and J lost 9 bases. For the CDR3, the DNA is TGTGCCAGCAGTCTCTTCGGGGGGGATGGTGAGCAGTTCTTC. Amino acids: CASSLFGGDGEQFF.

This clone was detected once. V gene TRBV30 combines with J gene TRBJ1-5; D not resolved. Trimming stripped 2 bases from V and 2 bases from J, with 10 bases between. Germline assignment: CDR1 GTSNPN and CDR2 SVGIG (reference sequence). The CDR3 sequence is 14 residues long. The CDR3 reads CAWSLGQGNQPQHF. The CDR3 nucleotides are TGTGCCTGGAGTCTTGGTCAAGGCAATCAGCCCCAGCATTTT.

The genes are TRBV2 and TRBJ2-1, with D maybe TRBD2 (5 bases). Germline assignment: CDR1 SNHLY and CDR2 FYNNEI. This CDR3 has 12 residues. V was clipped by 11 bases and J by 9 bases, with 17 bases between them. The CDR3 loop reads CALTGESGEQFF. The DNA of the CDR3 is TGTGCCCTGACTGGGGAGAGCGGTGAGCAGTTCTTC.